The rows below give T cell receptor beta chains drawn from one sample of a study of OX40 agonist ivuxolimab in advanced cancers. This table comes from immunoSEQ multiplex PCR, and its TCRdb copy is limited to in-frame clones, with some not included. The table shows roughly 80,000 clones, with about nine tenths occurring only once. This sample comprised CD4+ or CD8+ T cells sorted from blood, obtained in a trial of the OX40 agonist ivuxolimab. These receptors all stem from an adult with an advanced solid tumor such as melanoma, head and neck, liver or kidney cancer. CDR3s include the opening cysteine and the closing phenylalanine or tryptophan. D genes are given only for firm matches.

V gene,J gene,D gene,CDR3 protein
TRBV5-6,TRBJ2-3,TRBD2,CASSSPPRGDSTDTQYF
TRBV19,TRBJ1-1,NA,CASSIQGPDTEAFF
TRBV28,TRBJ1-5,NA,CASSLEKGGYQPQHF
TRBV6-5,TRBJ1-5,NA,CASSYGRGNQPQHF
TRBV6-5,TRBJ1-1,NA,CASSPPKGGSTEAFF
TRBV5-4,TRBJ2-5,TRBD1,CASSSQQGAAGGETQYF
TRBV4-2,TRBJ2-2,NA,CASSQAAGTVTGELFF
TRBV18,TRBJ2-2,NA,CASSPVSLGVTGELFF
TRBV20-1,TRBJ2-1,NA,CSATNNEQFF
TRBV5-1,TRBJ2-7,NA,CASSLVGPGEQYF
TRBV10-2,TRBJ1-1,NA,CASSLRTGEAFF
TRBV6-4,TRBJ2-3,TRBD2,CASSDLGGSTDTQYF
TRBV7-9,TRBJ2-4,NA,CASSLSGLAENIQYF
TRBV6-5,TRBJ2-7,NA,CASSYSGKAYEQYF
TRBV29-1,TRBJ1-2,TRBD1,CSVNPQGKDYGYTF
TRBV7-6,TRBJ2-2,TRBD2,CASSSDFETSGDGGGELFF
TRBV28,TRBJ1-2,TRBD1,CASSPGTAVYGYTF
TRBV4-2,TRBJ2-7,NA,CASSQVGSSYEQYF
TRBV5-5,TRBJ1-5,NA,CASSASPGRNQPQHF
TRBV10-2,TRBJ2-1,NA,CASSAGGRSQFF
TRBV28,TRBJ2-7,TRBD2,CASNLAGADEQYF
TRBV19,TRBJ1-5,NA,CASSEGPGGQPQHF
TRBV16,TRBJ1-2,NA,CASSAVDSMLYGYTF
TRBV28,TRBJ2-7,TRBD2,CASPPSLAVTYEQYF
TRBV30,TRBJ1-2,TRBD1,CAWSGAQGRGYTF
TRBV6-5,TRBJ1-1,TRBD1,CASTRQGNTEAFF
TRBV7-9,TRBJ2-5,TRBD1,CASSLGTVQETQYF
TRBV5-4,TRBJ2-1,TRBD2,CASSRTSGSKNEQFF
TRBV14,TRBJ1-2,NA,CASSQDPRTANYGYTF
TRBV7-3,TRBJ2-1,TRBD2,CASSPGTSEGNEQFF
TRBV27,TRBJ2-7,NA,CASSSNYEQYF